This TCR beta chain was retrieved from a study of spatial heterogeneity in lung cancer. About the research overall: Consistently, beta-chain sequences turned up in larger numbers than alpha-chain sequences did. Study findings and constraints: The appearance of ubiquitous expanded tumor TCRs in blood was greater at resection than follow-up.

Noted time point: sample taken at primary tumor resection. TCRs were sequenced from unsorted whole RNA of tumor, nontumor lung or PBMC. The donors comprised about 74 untreated early-stage non-small cell lung cancer patients. The CDR3 runs to 14 residues. Germline V gene data show CDR1 as SGHNT and CDR2 as YYREEE (reference sequence). Losses at the gene ends were 4 bases for V and 2 bases for J; bases not matched to a gene: 5. TCR cDNA molecules were tagged individually, and each one carried a unique molecular identifier. TCRdb re-called the 5' RACE reads with MiXCR, one entry per CDR3 protein. The sample holds about 38,000 distinct CDR3 sequences, 7.5% to 8% seen once. This clonotype came up many times. What it binds is unknown.

V and J are TRBV5-4 and TRBJ1-2; TRBD1 aligns across 7 bases. The receptor comes from a male donor with early-stage non-small cell lung cancer. The sample consisted of PBMCs, taken at surgery. The CDR3 spells CASSGDRVNYGYTF. CDR3 DNA sequence: TGTGCCAGCAGCGGAGACAGGGTAAACTATGGCTACACCTTC.